One TCR beta chain is described in this entry. Antigen specificity is unknown. The data were obtained in a study of cytomegalovirus exposure and HLA in healthy donors. It was healthy bone marrow donors who served as donors. Study-level points and caveats: As immune exposure information, only CMV serostatus was available. Sequencing had likely introduced a cluster of highly shared sequence variants as an artifact.

Both 60 Vbeta primers and 13 Jbeta primers went into the PCR. Sequencing used immunoSEQ multiplex PCR; TCRdb keeps in-frame clones, though not all of them. The sample holds under 150,000 clones, 74% seen once. The CDR3 is made up of 17 amino acids. The trim removed 4 bases at V and 3 bases at J, leaving 9 bases unmatched. From germline, CDR1 is SGHTA and CDR2 FQGNSA. The chain links TRBV7-2 to TRBJ2-2; 9 bases are a match to TRBD1. The clonotype originates from a woman in her 40s in good health and CMV-seropositive. The material sequenced was PBMCs. CDR3 DNA sequence: TGTGCCAGCAGCTACCAACCGGGACAGGGCTACACCGGGGAGCTGTTTTTT. This gives the protein CASSYQPGQGYTGELFF.